This entry features one T cell receptor beta chain sequence. Its specific antigen is unknown. Base qualities are not at hand, and no much larger clone is one base apart. The record originates from a study of T cells in Graves' hyperthyroidism and ophthalmopathy (dated by TCRdb to the late 2010s). A note on the overall study: Peripheral blood samples were taken at initial diagnosis, before any treatment was given. TCR V-J signatures able to tell the groups apart were searched for in a discovery cohort of more than 90 patients, of whom more than 40 had Graves' ophthalmopathy and some 60 had stable Graves' hyperthyroidism. Whether ophthalmopathy could be predicted prospectively was tested in an independent validation cohort made up of roughly 19 hyperthyroidism patients plus 17 patients who later progressed to ophthalmopathy. For training and testing, the 80 to 100 patients in the discovery cohort were randomly divided in a 7:3 ratio. The study also compared thyroid tissue and blood T-cell repertoires from about six Graves' hyperthyroidism patients. After sampling, hyperthyroidism patients received methimazole starting at 30 mg daily, and ophthalmopathy patients received high-dose intravenous methylprednisolone. The paper reports TCR Vbeta CDR3 sequencing of fewer than 150 peripheral blood samples: some 44 ophthalmopathy, 70 to 85 hyperthyroidism and 17 progressor patients. The study at large found these results: Most expanded thyroid clonotypes (frequency above 0.001) were also detected in blood, suggesting blood repertoires may reflect thyroid immune responses. In validation, progression to ophthalmopathy was predicted by the model with 70.59% sensitivity and roughly 76% specificity, a median of 6.5 months before onset. In cross-validation, a model built on a 13 V-J signature told ophthalmopathy apart from stable hyperthyroidism with 85% to 90% sensitivity and 81% to 82% specificity, and in testing the same model reached 80%/75%. No statistical method was used to set the sample size in advance, and investigators knew the group allocation.

Graves' hyperthyroidism was defined as stable when no progression to ophthalmopathy occurred over 18 months of follow-up. Hyperthyroidism patients were aged 18 to 65 years and newly diagnosed, with disease duration of less than 2 months. Any patient with an uncontrolled infection, another autoimmune disease, pregnancy or lactation was excluded. Diagnoses were established on the basis of clinical symptoms, serum thyroxine and TRAb, thyroid ultrasound, and orbital computed tomography. PBMCs were isolated from approximately 10 ml of fresh peripheral blood by Ficoll-Paque density gradient centrifugation. Total RNA was extracted using Trizol reagent, and RNA quality was assessed on an Agilent 2100 Bioanalyzer. The TCR beta CDR3 regions were amplified from RNA transcripts. For the first round of RT-PCR on the TCR CDR3, the HTBI primer set was used together with the Qiagen OneStep RT-PCR kit. A second multiplex PCR round built the libraries, followed by size selection and purification. Paired-end sequencing of the libraries was performed with 100 bp reads on an Illumina HiSeq2000. As for how the authors treated the data: SOAPnuke was used to process the raw data, throwing out any read that contained adapters or uncalled bases, had a mean Phred below 15, or lacked an exact constant-primer or identifier match. COPE v1.2.5 was used to merge the high-quality paired reads, and each unique nucleotide sequence was defined as a clonotype. MiTCR v1.1 was used to align clonotypes to the IMGT TRBV, TRBD and TRBJ reference segments. Analysis was restricted to V-J combinations with a frequency above 0.0001, which covered roughly 99% of repertoires. A TCS score was defined as the ratio between F50 (clonal expansion) and ExV (chaos), using BLOSUM62-based TCRdist between CDR3 peptides within each V-J. Welch's t-statistics and random forest reduced 500 to 550 V-J features to 13, which were used in a naive Bayes classifier (R e1071). TCRdb handled the public reads itself, with Q25 trimming in fastp and clone calling in MiXCR, and kept productive beta chains. Every entry covers one CDR3 protein and lists the most common genes and DNA from its rows. The V and J calls were determined by TCRdb, not by the authors. Recorded for this sample are a few hundred thousand distinct CDR3 sequences; 14% of them occurred a single time. Under 20% of the sample comes from the top ten.

The trim is 2 bases for V and 0 bases for J, with a gap of 11 bases between the germline ends. The germline V gene (reference sequence) sets CDR1 to DFQATT and CDR2 to SNEGSKA. Including the terminal cysteine and phenylalanine, the CDR3 comprises 15 residues. CDR3 DNA only is kept here, 45 bases in frame from base 1. The sequenced material came from blood. This TCR was sampled from a woman aged 18-30 years with Graves' hyperthyroidism. Rearrangement joined TRBV20-1 to TRBJ2-1; 5 matching bases give a weak D call of TRBD2. The base sequence is TGCAGTGCTAGAATTAGAGGGAGCTCCTACAATGAGCAGTTCTTC. It codes for CSARIRGSSYNEQFF.